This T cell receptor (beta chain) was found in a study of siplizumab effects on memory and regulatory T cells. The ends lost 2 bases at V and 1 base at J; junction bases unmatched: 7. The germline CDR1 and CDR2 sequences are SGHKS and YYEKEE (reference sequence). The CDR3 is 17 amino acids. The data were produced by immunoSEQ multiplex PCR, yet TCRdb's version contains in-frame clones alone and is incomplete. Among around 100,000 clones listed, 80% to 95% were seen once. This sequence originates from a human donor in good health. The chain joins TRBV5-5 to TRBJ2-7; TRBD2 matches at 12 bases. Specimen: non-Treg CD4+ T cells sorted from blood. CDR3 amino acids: CASSFRLAGGRSYEQYF. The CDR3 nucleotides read TGTGCCAGCAGCTTCAGGCTAGCGGGAGGGCGGTCCTACGAGCAGTACTTC.